The 17 T cell receptor beta chains below come from one sample, sequenced in a study of T cell changes during pregnancy in multiple sclerosis. TCRdb's table, derived via immunoSEQ multiplex PCR, lists solely in-frame clones and lacks some. This sample carries about 48,000 clones, over 85% of them seen once, and the ten largest clones take 0.4% to 0.6%. This specimen was CD4+ T cells from peripheral blood mononuclear cells, taken in the first trimester of pregnancy. The source is a female donor with multiple sclerosis, enrolled in a pregnancy study.

The V and J genes are TRBV5-8 and TRBJ2-3; D perhaps matches TRBD2 (6 bases). The V and J ends lost 2 bases and 2 bases respectively, with 24 bases between them. The CDR3 has 19 residues. From germline, CDR1 is SGHTS and CDR2 YDEGEE. CDR3 coding DNA: TGTGCCAGCAGCTTCAGGTCGGTCCCCGTTGGGGGACTCACAGATACGCAGTATTTT. As protein: CASSFRSVPVGGLTDTQYF.

The chain has TRBV7-3 and TRBJ2-1, with D maybe TRBD1 (6 bases). The CDR3 extends over 19 amino acids. The germline gives CDR1 SGHTA, CDR2 FQGTGA. V shed 5 bases and J shed 1 base, with 24 bases lying between them. The CDR3 protein is CASSQMALDSPFSYNEQFF. CDR3 nucleotide sequence: TGTGCCAGCAGCCAAATGGCCTTGGACAGCCCTTTTTCCTACAATGAGCAGTTCTTC. Filled out from reference TRBV7-3 and TRBJ2-1, the complete variable domain reads GAGVSQTPSNKVTEKGKYVELRCDPISGHTALYWYRQSLGQGPEFLIYFQGTGAADDSGLPNDRFFAVRPEGSVSTLKIQRTERGDSAVYLCASSQMALDSPFSYNEQFFGPGTRLTVL.

This chain joins TRBV7-9 and TRBJ1-1; the D is unclear. CDR1 is SEHNR, CDR2 FQNEAQ, per germline (reference sequence). CDR3 length equals 14 residues. The germline V and J ends were trimmed by 3 bases and 0 bases, with 8 bases remaining between them. This CDR3 is CASSFGGVNTEAFF. Here the CDR3 DNA reads TGTGCCAGCAGCTTCGGCGGAGTGAACACTGAAGCTTTCTTT.

The chain is built from TRBV10-2 and TRBJ2-6; 7 bases line up with TRBD1. The CDR3 is 17 amino acids. Germline V gene lookup returns CDR1 WSHSY and CDR2 SAAADI. Losses at the gene ends were 8 bases for V and 0 bases for J; bases not matched to a gene: 10. The CDR3 DNA is TGCGCCAGCTCTCGACAGGGACCTTCCTCTGGGGCCAACGTCCTGACTTTC. Its translation is CASSRQGPSSGANVLTF.

The V call is TRBV19, the J call TRBJ1-1; 7 bases align to TRBD1. The CDR3 has 13 amino acids. V gave up 10 bases and J gave up 0 bases; unmatched junction bases: 5. CDR1 and CDR2 from the germline V gene are LNHDA and SQIVND (reference sequence). The CDR3 sequence: CATRQGLNTEAFF. The CDR3 DNA reads as TGTGCCACACGACAGGGATTGAACACTGAAGCTTTCTTT.

V usage is TRBV7-9 and J usage is TRBJ2-3; a possible D gene is TRBD2 (5 bases). Germline CDR1 and CDR2: SEHNR and FQNEAQ (reference sequence). The V end lost 4 bases, the J end lost 2 bases, and 10 bases lay between the germline ends. The CDR3 extends over 14 amino acids. CDR3 coding DNA: TGTGCCAGCAGCTCGACGACTATCACAGATACGCAGTATTTT. Translating gives CASSSTTITDTQYF.

The chain is built from TRBV11-2 and TRBJ1-4; tentative D call: TRBD1 (6 bases). CDR1 is SGHAT and CDR2 is FQNNGV in the germline V gene. CDR3 length equals 16 residues. With 5 bases removed from V and 2 bases from J, the gap between germline ends came to 15 bases. DNA for the CDR3: TGTGCCAGCAGCCGAGGGAGGGGGTCCACTAATGAAAAACTGTTTTTT. Amino acid sequence: CASSRGRGSTNEKLFF. The entire variable domain, with the rest obtained from reference TRBV11-2 and TRBJ1-4, is as follows: EAGVAQSPRYKIIEKRQSVAFWCNPISGHATLYWYQQILGQGPKLLIQFQNNGVVDDSQLPKDRFSAERLKGVDSTLKIQPAKLEDSAVYLCASSRGRGSTNEKLFFGSGTQLSVL.

This chain uses TRBV6-6 with TRBJ1-6, with D perhaps matching TRBD1 (6 bases). The V end lost 7 bases, the J end lost 7 bases, and 11 bases lay between the germline ends. Germline lookup yields CDR1 MNHNY and CDR2 SVGAGI (reference sequence). CDR3 length equals 13 residues. The CDR3 spells CASTDRLNSPLHF. The CDR3 DNA reads TGTGCCAGCACTGACAGGTTAAATTCACCCCTCCACTTT.

The chain carries TRBV23-1 and TRBJ1-6; unclear D gene. TRBV23-1 is an ORF, with its function uncertain. The CDR3 extends over 17 amino acids. Between the trimmed V and J ends, which lost 3 bases and 6 bases, there was a span of 18 bases. The CDR3 DNA reads as TGCGCCAGCAGTCATTGCCCTCCGGCAGGTTCTAATTCACCCCTCCACTTT. Translating it yields CASSHCPPAGSNSPLHF.

This chain uses TRBV6-5 with TRBJ1-2; 9 nucleotides agree with TRBD1. V lost 5 bases to trimming and J lost 6 bases; unmatched junction nucleotides: 4. CDR3 length equals 13 residues. Germline V CDR1 and CDR2: MNHEY, SVGAGI. CDR3 residues: CASSRGQGHGYTF. DNA for the CDR3: TGTGCCAGCAGTCGGGGACAGGGCCATGGCTACACCTTC.

The CDR3 nucleotides read TGTGCCAGCAGCTTATTGTCCTTATCTTACCAAGAGACCCAGTACTTC. Amino acids: CASSLLSLSYQETQYF. The genes are TRBV7-8 and TRBJ2-5, with D unclear. The CDR3 sequence is 16 residues long. V was shortened by 2 bases and J by 0 bases, with 13 bases between the two germline ends. Germline values: CDR1 SGHVS, CDR2 FQNEAQ.

The chain joins TRBV5-1 to TRBJ2-1, with D possibly matching TRBD1 (5 bases). V lost 3 bases to trimming and J lost 2 bases, with 9 bases between them. The CDR3 runs 14 residues. Per germline, CDR1 SGHRS and CDR2 YFSETQ. CDR3 loop: CASSSSTAYNEQFF. CDR3 in DNA: TGCGCCAGCAGCTCCTCGACAGCCTACAATGAGCAGTTCTTC. The entire variable domain, with the rest obtained from reference TRBV5-1 and TRBJ2-1, is as follows: KAGVTQTPRYLIKTRGQQVTLSCSPISGHRSVSWYQQTPGQGLQFLFEYFSETQRNKGNFPGRFSGRQFSNSRSEMNVSTLELGDSALYLCASSSSTAYNEQFFGPGTRLTVL.

This rearrangement joins TRBV5-1 to TRBJ1-6, with 9 bases that match TRBD1. Germline loops: CDR1 SGHRS, CDR2 YFSETQ. This CDR3 is 15 amino acids long. With V trimmed by 3 bases and J by 7 bases, 5 bases remained unmatched. CDR3 DNA: TGCGCCAGCAGCTCGACAGGGGGTCGGAATTCACCCCTCCACTTT. Translated: CASSSTGGRNSPLHF.

This clone was counted between two and nine times. This sequence joins TRBV28 and TRBJ1-4; TRBD1 might be the D (6 bases). This CDR3 region has 14 residues. The germline CDR1 and CDR2 sequences are MDHEN and SYDVKM. The V end was cut by 2 bases, the J end by 7 bases, with 11 bases between. The CDR3 sequence is CASSLAGVGEKLFF. The CDR3 DNA sequence: TGTGCCAGCAGTTTAGCAGGGGTTGGTGAAAAACTGTTTTTT.

This clone has a single count. V usage is TRBV5-4 and J usage is TRBJ1-1, with D possibly being TRBD1 (6 bases). V was pared by 3 bases and J by 0 bases, with 9 bases between. The germline gives CDR1 SGHNT, CDR2 YYREEE (reference sequence). CDR3 length: 14 residues. The CDR3 DNA is TGTGCCAGCAGCTCCGGACAGCTGAACACTGAAGCTTTCTTT. This sequence encodes CASSSGQLNTEAFF.

The chain employs TRBV5-5 and TRBJ2-3, with TRBD2 identical over 8 bases. CDR3 length equals 16 residues. Germline-derived CDR1 and CDR2 are SGHKS and YYEKEE (reference sequence). After removal of 4 bases from V and 1 base from J, the junction contained 8 bases not matched to a gene. The CDR3 DNA reads TGTGCCAGCAGCCCGGGTCTCGGGGGGGGCACAGATACGCAGTATTTT. It encodes CASSPGLGGGTDTQYF.

V gene TRBV25-1 combines with J gene TRBJ1-2, with a tentative D call TRBD1 (6 bases). The germline V and J ends were trimmed by 4 bases and 4 bases, with 13 bases remaining between them. Looked up from germline, CDR1 is MGHDK and CDR2 is SYGVNS. The CDR3 extends over 14 amino acids. In nucleotides, the CDR3 is TGTGCCAGCAGTGTCACAGGGAGCTTCTATGGCTACACCTTC. Translating gives CASSVTGSFYGYTF.